This T cell receptor (beta chain) stems from a study of cytomegalovirus exposure and HLA in healthy donors. Study results and caveats: An assumption of roughly uniform sequencing depth across donors underlay the presence/absence analyses. When analyzed later, a missense DCLRE1C variant was found to be linked to TCR beta V- and J-gene trimming.

CDR1 and CDR2 (germline): SGHDT, YYEEEE. Trimming removed 4 bases from V and 3 bases from J, with 20 bases in between. The CDR3 has 16 amino acids. On this clone: The target antigen is unknown.

PCR primers comprised 60 Vbeta and 13 Jbeta primers. Data came from immunoSEQ multiplex PCR; TCRdb stores just in-frame clones and leaves some out. The profile shows about 180,000 clones, roughly four fifths of them singletons. The rearrangement uses TRBV5-6 and TRBJ2-7, with D possibly matching TRBD2 (6 bases). The origin of this receptor is a female donor in good health and CMV-seronegative. Sequences were obtained from PBMCs. The CDR3 sequence is CASSPRVGSPLYEQYF. The DNA of the CDR3 is TGTGCCAGCAGCCCTCGGGTCGGGAGTCCCCTCTACGAGCAGTACTTC.